The clone carrying this T cell receptor beta chain was counted many times. The target antigen is unknown. Preparation of TCR beta libraries was done by quantitative 5'-RACE with molecular barcodes. TCRdb redid the calling of the 5' RACE reads with MiXCR, one entry per CDR3 protein. Of 200,000 to 300,000 distinct CDR3 sequences in the sample, about 10% are singletons; the top ten hold 2.5% to 3%. This entry comes from a study of CD8 T cells in ankylosing spondylitis. Study-level findings and limits: Disease-linked clones had a CD8+ phenotype and relatively low frequency in peripheral blood. Certain motif variants had earlier appeared in reactive arthritis synovial fluid and blood.

V lost 7 bases to trimming and J lost 4 bases, with 13 bases between them. There are 13 residues in the CDR3. Sequencing was performed on blood, either unsorted or a sorted T cell fraction (not recorded which). This clonotype was sampled from a male donor with ankylosing spondylitis or in good health (not recorded which). This sequence joins TRBV12-3 or TRBV12-4 and TRBJ2-5; no clear D. Here the CDR3 reads CASTPRSAETQYF. The CDR3 DNA is TGTGCCAGCACCCCAAGGAGCGCAGAGACCCAGTACTTC.